This T cell receptor beta chain was captured by sequencing in a study of shared clonotypes between healthy human individuals (dated by TCRdb to the early 2020s). Regarding the complete study: The cohort comprised a couple of women and a few men aged 18 to 49 years. For each donor, CD4 naive and CD4 memory were each run on three plates, CD8 naive on two plates, and CD8 memory on one plate. To estimate repertoire size and how much clonotypes are shared between individuals, the study performed deep sequencing of blood TCR repertoires from roughly five healthy adults. To increase sequencing depth and limit assay-specific biases, different laboratories used diverse techniques to prepare libraries and sequence TCR repertoires. Leukapheresis yielded between about 0.94 and 8.9 billion PBMCs per donor.

Using the deep immunoSEQ assay, TCR CDR3 regions were amplified from genomic DNA by multiplex PCR. For each cell subset, the extracted genomic DNA was distributed evenly across all wells of several immunoSEQ 96-well plates, and each plate served as one replicate. For sorted subsets, each replicate PCR was loaded with about 200 ng genomic DNA, equivalent to 32,000 or so T cell genomes. The purified libraries were quantified using a Qubit 3.0 fluorometer, sized with a Bioanalyzer 2100, and then quantified again using the KAPA Library Quantification kit. A separate single-read 150-cycle Illumina NextSeq 550 flow cell was used to sequence each immunoSEQ 96-well plate. The study's own analysis went as follows. Because the immunoSEQ output held only junctional sequences and lacked quality scores, the filtering could not match the filtering applied to full-length reads. Sequences were annotated with PyIR, a Python wrapper for IgBLAST v1.9, and V/J genes and CDR3 were assigned using IMGT germline references. Reads were removed for weak V/J assignments (E-value above 1e-6), missing CDR3, stop codons, out-of-frame junctions, or ambiguous translated residues. A V3J clonotype was defined by an identical inferred V gene, J gene, and CDR3 amino acid sequence. The percentage overlap between two repertoires was calculated by dividing the number of shared unique clonotypes by the size of the smaller repertoire. Repertoire richness was assessed with RTK rarefaction, the Chao1 estimator, and Recon v2.1 estimates of unobserved clonotypes. Generation probabilities for all TCRbeta clonotypes obtained by the gDNA method from a handful of donors were computed using OLGA. The immuneACCESS repertoire file appears here via TCRdb, limited to in-frame rearrangements. These files lack a portion of the clones; in checked studies, under half of the deficit traces to unresolved V genes, and the cause of the others is not known. For V, J and clone size, that table is used; D and trimming come from the DNA. This sample gives 2 million to 2.5 million clones in total; 85% to 95% of them show up just once. The top ten clonotypes cover more than 0.35% of the sample.

Results the study describes overall, beyond this receptor: Pairwise subsampling led to the expectation that sequencing depth would affect the degree of clonotype sharing among donors. Compared with non-shared clonotypes, the clonotypes found in all four sorted-subset donors had higher generation probabilities. When a handful of donors were compared, the shared fraction of clonotypes was approximately 5% for naive CD4, over 3% for naive CD8, 2.3% for memory CD4, and 0.4% for memory CD8. Even with the large sequencing depth, rarefaction of the sorted-subset datasets indicated that sequencing was incomplete. The small number of donors limited the genetic and exposure-history diversity represented. Naive subsets generally had larger estimated clonotype richness than memory subsets. Sampling was restricted to blood, and TCR repertoires in tissues likely differ from the TCR repertoires found in blood.

The CDR1 and CDR2 encoded by the germline V gene (reference sequence) are MNHNY and SVGAGI. Its CDR3 holds 16 amino acids, cysteine through phenylalanine. Kept here is only the CDR3 DNA, which spans 48 bases and is read in frame from base 1. V is trimmed back by 6 bases and J by 3 bases, and the junction contains 10 bases that no gene match accounts for. In regard to this clone: The antigen it recognizes is unknown. No per-base quality is available; no much larger clone lies one base away.

Donors were healthy HIV-negative adults with no recently reported acute infections or vaccinations. Every donor was a Caucasian adult living in Nashville, Tennessee, USA. CD4+ T cells were enriched by magnetic negative selection; naive cells were then positively selected on CD45RA, and the negative fraction formed the memory subset. Blood was collected by leukapheresis, and PBMCs were isolated by Ficoll-Histopaque density gradient centrifugation and then cryopreserved in liquid nitrogen vapor phase. Analytical flow cytometry was used to check the purity and quantity of each magnetically sorted T cell population. Genomic DNA was isolated from each sorted fraction and quantified by UV absorbance on a Nanodrop 2000c.

What was sequenced was naive CD4+ T cells from PBMCs. The sample's cell subset or site label, in plain terms: CD45RA+ positively selected. The TCR sequence derives from a man younger than 35 in good health. Some clones in this sample may be carry-over from other donors' samples. The chain couples TRBV6-6 to TRBJ2-5; the junction holds 10 bases that match TRBD2. The DNA reads TGTGCCAGCAGCCCTGTCTGGACTAGCGGAAAAGAGACCCAGTACTTC. Translated, this gives CASSPVWTSGKETQYF.